These T cell receptor beta chains were read from a single sample in a study of T cells in Graves' hyperthyroidism and ophthalmopathy. MiXCR, run by TCRdb on the multiplex PCR reads, gives a single entry per CDR3 protein. The table shows a few hundred thousand distinct CDR3 sequences, with around 16% occurring only once. The sample comprised blood. All receptors come from a woman aged 25 to 45 with Graves' hyperthyroidism. Both conserved end residues are part of each CDR3. Fields, in order: D gene, V gene, J gene, clone size, CDR3 DNA, CDR3 protein. D genes are given only for firm matches. Rows may omit the clone size; those that give it use once, few, many or a size class.

d_gene: .; v_gene: TRBV11-2; j_gene: TRBJ1-1; abundance: many; CDR3nt: TGTGCCAGCAGTCCCTGGCAGAACACTGAAGCTTTCTTT; CDR3aa: CASSPWQNTEAFF
d_gene: .; v_gene: TRBV15; j_gene: TRBJ2-3; abundance: .; CDR3nt: TGTGCCACCAGCCGCGGGTTGGTCGGTACAGATACGCAGTATTTT; CDR3aa: CATSRGLVGTDTQYF
d_gene: .; v_gene: TRBV14; j_gene: TRBJ2-1; abundance: few; CDR3nt: TGTGCCAGCAGCCAAAGAAGGGAAATTTATGAGCAGTTCTTC; CDR3aa: CASSQRREIYEQFF
d_gene: TRBD1; v_gene: TRBV28; j_gene: TRBJ1-1; abundance: .; CDR3nt: TGTGCCAGCAGGTCCGGGACAGACCACACTGAAGCTTTCTTT; CDR3aa: CASRSGTDHTEAFF
d_gene: .; v_gene: TRBV30; j_gene: TRBJ2-7; abundance: many; CDR3nt: TGTGCGGGGATGGGACTGGGAGAATACGAGCAGTACTTC; CDR3aa: CAGMGLGEYEQYF
d_gene: .; v_gene: TRBV2; j_gene: TRBJ2-3; abundance: .; CDR3nt: TGTGCCAGCAGTGAACTGGGCGCGAGGACAGATACGCAGTATTTT; CDR3aa: CASSELGARTDTQYF
d_gene: .; v_gene: TRBV12-3/TRBV12-4; j_gene: TRBJ2-3; abundance: .; CDR3nt: TGTGCCAGTAGTTGGGTCGGCGGCACAGATACGCAGTATTTT; CDR3aa: CASSWVGGTDTQYF
d_gene: TRBD2; v_gene: TRBV5-1; j_gene: TRBJ2-3; abundance: many; CDR3nt: TGCGCCAGCAGCCTTACTAGCGGGTTCACAGATACGCAGTATTTT; CDR3aa: CASSLTSGFTDTQYF
d_gene: TRBD2; v_gene: TRBV20-1; j_gene: TRBJ2-7; abundance: .; CDR3nt: TGCAGTGCCCCGGGACTAGGGAAGTTGGAGCAGTACTTC; CDR3aa: CSAPGLGKLEQYF
d_gene: .; v_gene: TRBV5-1; j_gene: TRBJ1-2; abundance: many; CDR3nt: TGCGCCAGCAGCTTGAACACGGCTAACTATGGCTACACCTTC; CDR3aa: CASSLNTANYGYTF
d_gene: .; v_gene: TRBV7-6; j_gene: TRBJ2-3; abundance: .; CDR3nt: TGTGCCAGCAGCTTAACACTCGAGGGGGAGCCAGATACGCAGTATTTT; CDR3aa: CASSLTLEGEPDTQYF
d_gene: TRBD2; v_gene: TRBV19; j_gene: TRBJ2-2; abundance: few; CDR3nt: TGTGCCAGTAGTAAACGACTAGCGGGAGGGCCGGGGACCGGGGAGCTGTTTTTT; CDR3aa: CASSKRLAGGPGTGELFF
d_gene: .; v_gene: TRBV9; j_gene: TRBJ2-1; abundance: .; CDR3nt: TGTGCCAGCAGCGCGAGGGAGGCCCACAATGAGCAGTTCTTC; CDR3aa: CASSAREAHNEQFF
d_gene: .; v_gene: TRBV3-1; j_gene: TRBJ2-1; abundance: few; CDR3nt: TGTGCCAGCAGCCAGTTTACTAGCTCCAATGAGCAGTTCTTC; CDR3aa: CASSQFTSSNEQFF
d_gene: .; v_gene: TRBV5-6; j_gene: TRBJ1-1; abundance: many; CDR3nt: TGTGCCAGCAGCTTGGAAGCGGCGTACTCTGAAGCTTTCTTT; CDR3aa: CASSLEAAYSEAFF
d_gene: .; v_gene: TRBV25-1; j_gene: TRBJ2-1; abundance: few; CDR3nt: TGTGCCAACCCCGGTGGGCGAGCCTACAATGAGCAGTTCTTC; CDR3aa: CANPGGRAYNEQFF
d_gene: TRBD1; v_gene: TRBV7-9; j_gene: TRBJ2-3; abundance: many; CDR3nt: TGTGCCAGCAGCCCTGGGACAGGTGGAGATACGCAGTATTTT; CDR3aa: CASSPGTGGDTQYF
d_gene: .; v_gene: TRBV20-1; j_gene: TRBJ2-7; abundance: many; CDR3nt: TGCAGTGCTAGAGACGAGACCTACGAGCAGTACTTC; CDR3aa: CSARDETYEQYF
d_gene: TRBD1; v_gene: TRBV18; j_gene: TRBJ1-1; abundance: many; CDR3nt: TGTGCCAGCTCACCACCGCCGGGACAGGGGACCACTGAAGCTTTCTTT; CDR3aa: CASSPPPGQGTTEAFF
d_gene: .; v_gene: TRBV7-9; j_gene: TRBJ2-2; abundance: .; CDR3nt: TGTGCCAGCAGCTTAGAGTTTCAGACCGGGGAGCTGTTTTTT; CDR3aa: CASSLEFQTGELFF
d_gene: .; v_gene: TRBV6-1; j_gene: TRBJ2-3; abundance: few; CDR3nt: TGTGCCAGCAGTGGGATGGGCAGGGCGGGCACAGATACGCAGTATTTT; CDR3aa: CASSGMGRAGTDTQYF
d_gene: TRBD2; v_gene: TRBV4-2; j_gene: TRBJ2-1; abundance: few; CDR3nt: TGTGCCAGCAGCCAAGCATGGACTAGCGGGAAGGGGTCCTACAATGAGCAGTTCTTC; CDR3aa: CASSQAWTSGKGSYNEQFF
d_gene: .; v_gene: TRBV27; j_gene: TRBJ2-3; abundance: many; CDR3nt: TGTGCCAGCAGTTTAACCGTCGGGAGCACAGATACGCAGTATTTT; CDR3aa: CASSLTVGSTDTQYF
d_gene: TRBD2; v_gene: TRBV4-2; j_gene: TRBJ2-1; abundance: few; CDR3nt: TGTGCCAGCAGCCTCAACCGGGGGACTAGCGACGATGAGCAGTTCTTC; CDR3aa: CASSLNRGTSDDEQFF
d_gene: TRBD1; v_gene: TRBV6-9; j_gene: TRBJ1-2; abundance: .; CDR3nt: TGTGCCAGCAGTTACAACCGGGACAGCGCCTTTTACGGCTACACCTTC; CDR3aa: CASSYNRDSAFYGYTF
d_gene: TRBD2; v_gene: TRBV6-6; j_gene: TRBJ2-1; abundance: few; CDR3nt: TGTGCCAGCAGTTACTCACTAGCGGACGGTGAGCAGTTCTTC; CDR3aa: CASSYSLADGEQFF
d_gene: .; v_gene: TRBV20-1; j_gene: TRBJ2-4; abundance: .; CDR3nt: TGCAGTGCTAGTGTGGCGGGCCGTACACTAGCCAAAAACATTCAGTACTTC; CDR3aa: CSASVAGRTLAKNIQYF
d_gene: .; v_gene: TRBV20-1; j_gene: TRBJ1-6; abundance: .; CDR3nt: TGCAGTGCCCGGACAGACACAAATTCACCCCTCCACTTT; CDR3aa: CSARTDTNSPLHF
d_gene: .; v_gene: TRBV5-1; j_gene: TRBJ2-2; abundance: .; CDR3nt: TGCGCCAGCAGCTTGTCCGCAGGGCTCCCCGGGGAGCTGTTTTTT; CDR3aa: CASSLSAGLPGELFF
d_gene: TRBD1; v_gene: TRBV20-1; j_gene: TRBJ2-5; abundance: once; CDR3nt: TGCAGCCCAGGGGGACCCGGGGAGACCCAGTACTTC; CDR3aa: CSPGGPGETQYF
d_gene: .; v_gene: TRBV27; j_gene: TRBJ2-2; abundance: .; CDR3nt: TGTGCCAGCAGTTTTGTGGCCCCGAACACCGGGGAGCTGTTTTTT; CDR3aa: CASSFVAPNTGELFF
d_gene: .; v_gene: TRBV20-1; j_gene: TRBJ1-2; abundance: .; CDR3nt: TGCAGTGCTGCCGGGACAAGTAACTATGGCTACACCTTC; CDR3aa: CSAAGTSNYGYTF
d_gene: TRBD2; v_gene: TRBV9; j_gene: TRBJ2-1; abundance: few; CDR3nt: TGTGCCAGCAGCGTCCAAGCGGGAGAAGCCTACAATGAGCAGTTCTTC; CDR3aa: CASSVQAGEAYNEQFF
d_gene: .; v_gene: TRBV4-1; j_gene: TRBJ2-7; abundance: .; CDR3nt: TGCGCCAGCAGCCAAGAACAGGGATTGTCCACCTACGAGCAGTACTTC; CDR3aa: CASSQEQGLSTYEQYF
d_gene: .; v_gene: TRBV20-1; j_gene: TRBJ2-7; abundance: .; CDR3nt: TGCAGTGCTAGTTCCGAGGTCGGGGGACCCGAGCAGTACTTC; CDR3aa: CSASSEVGGPEQYF
d_gene: .; v_gene: TRBV6-5; j_gene: TRBJ1-2; abundance: few; CDR3nt: TGTGCCAGCAGTTACTCGACGGGGGGGGCGGGGGCGTATGGCTACACCTTC; CDR3aa: CASSYSTGGAGAYGYTF
d_gene: .; v_gene: TRBV9; j_gene: TRBJ2-7; abundance: few; CDR3nt: TGTGCCAGCAGCCCCGGAGGGGGGAGGGCCTACGAGCAGTACTTC; CDR3aa: CASSPGGGRAYEQYF
d_gene: TRBD2; v_gene: TRBV9; j_gene: TRBJ2-7; abundance: .; CDR3nt: TGTGCCAGCAGCGCCTCCGGGAGTAGCGGGCACGAGCAGTACTTC; CDR3aa: CASSASGSSGHEQYF
d_gene: TRBD1; v_gene: TRBV10-2; j_gene: TRBJ2-7; abundance: many; CDR3nt: TGCGCCAGCAGTGAGGGGGACAGCCGCTCCTACGAGCAGTACTTC; CDR3aa: CASSEGDSRSYEQYF
d_gene: .; v_gene: TRBV5-6; j_gene: TRBJ2-7; abundance: .; CDR3nt: TGTGCCAGCAGCTCTAACTGGGGTGACAGTATCCGGTACGAGCAGTACTTC; CDR3aa: CASSSNWGDSIRYEQYF
d_gene: TRBD2; v_gene: TRBV11-2; j_gene: TRBJ2-7; abundance: many; CDR3nt: TGTGCCAGCAGCTTAGAAGGCGTGCTGGGACTAGCGGGAGGCGAGCAGTACTTC; CDR3aa: CASSLEGVLGLAGGEQYF
d_gene: .; v_gene: TRBV30; j_gene: TRBJ2-7; abundance: many; CDR3nt: TGTGCCTTGGGGCGGGAAACCTACGAGCAGTACTTC; CDR3aa: CALGRETYEQYF
d_gene: .; v_gene: TRBV20-1; j_gene: TRBJ1-1; abundance: many; CDR3nt: TGCAGTGCTACGACAGGCAGGTACGTCGAAGCTTTCTTT; CDR3aa: CSATTGRYVEAFF
d_gene: TRBD2; v_gene: TRBV6-2/TRBV6-3; j_gene: TRBJ2-7; abundance: .; CDR3nt: TGTGCCAGCAGATCCGGGACTAGCGGAAACTACGAGCAGTACTTC; CDR3aa: CASRSGTSGNYEQYF
d_gene: TRBD1; v_gene: TRBV28; j_gene: TRBJ2-2; abundance: many; CDR3nt: TGTGCCAGCAGCCGGGGGGACAGGGGCACGAACACCGGGGAGCTGTTTTTT; CDR3aa: CASSRGDRGTNTGELFF
d_gene: TRBD1; v_gene: TRBV18; j_gene: TRBJ1-2; abundance: .; CDR3nt: TGTGCCAGCTCACCAATCCCGGGACAGGGGCCCTATGGCTACACCTTC; CDR3aa: CASSPIPGQGPYGYTF